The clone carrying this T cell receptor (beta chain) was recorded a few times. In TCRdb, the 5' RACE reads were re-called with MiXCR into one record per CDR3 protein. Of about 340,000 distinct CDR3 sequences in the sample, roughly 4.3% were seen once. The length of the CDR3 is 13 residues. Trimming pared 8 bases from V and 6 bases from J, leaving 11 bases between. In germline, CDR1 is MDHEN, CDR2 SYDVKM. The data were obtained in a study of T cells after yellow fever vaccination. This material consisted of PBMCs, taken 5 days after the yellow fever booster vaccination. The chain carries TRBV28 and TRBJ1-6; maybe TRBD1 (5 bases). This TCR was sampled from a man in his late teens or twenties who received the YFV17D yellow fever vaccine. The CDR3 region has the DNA TGTGCCAGCTTCGACAGACTTAATTCACCCCTCCACTTT. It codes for CASFDRLNSPLHF.